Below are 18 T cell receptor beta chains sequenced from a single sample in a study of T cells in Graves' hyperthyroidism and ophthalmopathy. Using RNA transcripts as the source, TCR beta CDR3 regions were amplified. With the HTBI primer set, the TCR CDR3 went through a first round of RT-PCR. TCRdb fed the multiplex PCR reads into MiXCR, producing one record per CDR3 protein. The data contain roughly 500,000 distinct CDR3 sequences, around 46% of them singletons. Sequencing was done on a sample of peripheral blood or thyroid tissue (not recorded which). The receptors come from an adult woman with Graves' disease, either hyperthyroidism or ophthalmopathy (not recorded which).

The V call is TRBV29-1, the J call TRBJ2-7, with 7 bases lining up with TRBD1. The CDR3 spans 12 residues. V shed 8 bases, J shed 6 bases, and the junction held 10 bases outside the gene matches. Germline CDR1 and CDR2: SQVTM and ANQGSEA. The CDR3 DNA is TGCAGCTTTGCTCAGACAGGGAGCGAGCAGTACTTC. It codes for CSFAQTGSEQYF.

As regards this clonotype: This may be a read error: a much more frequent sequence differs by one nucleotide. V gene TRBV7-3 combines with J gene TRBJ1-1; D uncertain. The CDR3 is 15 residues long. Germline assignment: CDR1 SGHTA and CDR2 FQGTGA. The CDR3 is CASSQGGLGLEEAFF. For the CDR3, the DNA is TGCGCCAGCAGCCAAGGAGGATTGGGTTTGGAGGAAGCTTTCTTT.

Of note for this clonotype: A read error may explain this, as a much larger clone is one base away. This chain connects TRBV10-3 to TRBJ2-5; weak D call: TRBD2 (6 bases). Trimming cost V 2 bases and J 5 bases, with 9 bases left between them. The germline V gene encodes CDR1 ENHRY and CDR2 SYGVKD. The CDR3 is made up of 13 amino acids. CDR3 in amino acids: CAISEGGRETQYF. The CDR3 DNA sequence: TGTGCCATCAGTGAGGGGGGGAGGGAGACCCAGTACTTC.

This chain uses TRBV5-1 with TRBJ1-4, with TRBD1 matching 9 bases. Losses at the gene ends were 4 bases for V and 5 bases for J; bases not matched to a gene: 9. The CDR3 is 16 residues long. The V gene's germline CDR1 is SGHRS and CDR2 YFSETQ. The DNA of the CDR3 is TGCGCCAGCAGCCCGAGGAGGGACAGGGAGAATGAAAAACTGTTTTTT. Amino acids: CASSPRRDRENEKLFF.

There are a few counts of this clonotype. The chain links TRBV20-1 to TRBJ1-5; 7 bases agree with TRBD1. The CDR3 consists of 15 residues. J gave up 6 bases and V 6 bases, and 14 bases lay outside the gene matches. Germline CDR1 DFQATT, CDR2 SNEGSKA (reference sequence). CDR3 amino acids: CSARPTGLLRQPQHF. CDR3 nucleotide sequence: TGCAGTGCGCGCCCGACAGGGCTGCTGCGTCAGCCCCAGCATTTT.

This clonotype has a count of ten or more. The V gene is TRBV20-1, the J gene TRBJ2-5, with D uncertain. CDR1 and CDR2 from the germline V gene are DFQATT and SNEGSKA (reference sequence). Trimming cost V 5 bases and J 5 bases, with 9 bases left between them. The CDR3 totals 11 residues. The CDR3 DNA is TGCAGTGCTCCCCTGGGGGAGACCCAGTACTTC. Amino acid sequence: CSAPLGETQYF.

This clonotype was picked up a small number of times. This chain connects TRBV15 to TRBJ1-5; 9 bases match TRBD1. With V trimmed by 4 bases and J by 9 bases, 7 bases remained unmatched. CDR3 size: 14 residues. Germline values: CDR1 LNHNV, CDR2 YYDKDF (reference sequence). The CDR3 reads CATSKDRGPRPQHF. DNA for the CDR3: TGTGCCACCAGCAAGGACAGGGGTCCGCGGCCCCAGCATTTT.

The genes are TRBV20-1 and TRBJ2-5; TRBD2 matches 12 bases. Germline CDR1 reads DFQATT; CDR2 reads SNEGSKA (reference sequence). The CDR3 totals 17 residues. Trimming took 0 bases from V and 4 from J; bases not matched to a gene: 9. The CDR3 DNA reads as TGCAGTGCTAGAGATCGGGGGGTACTAGCGGGAGGAGAGACCCAGTACTTC. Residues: CSARDRGVLAGGETQYF.

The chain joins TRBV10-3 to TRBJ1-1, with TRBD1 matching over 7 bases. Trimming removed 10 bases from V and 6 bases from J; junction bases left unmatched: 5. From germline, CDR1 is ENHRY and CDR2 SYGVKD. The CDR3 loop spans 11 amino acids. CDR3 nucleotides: TGTGCCAGCCGACAGGGAGCTGAAGCTTTCTTT. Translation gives CASRQGAEAFF.

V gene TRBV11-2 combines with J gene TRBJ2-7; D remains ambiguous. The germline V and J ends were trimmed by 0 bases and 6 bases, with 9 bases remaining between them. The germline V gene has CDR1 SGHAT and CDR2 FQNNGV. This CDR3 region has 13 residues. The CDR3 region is CASSLERGVEQYF. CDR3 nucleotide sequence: TGTGCCAGCAGCTTAGAAAGAGGCGTCGAGCAGTACTTC.

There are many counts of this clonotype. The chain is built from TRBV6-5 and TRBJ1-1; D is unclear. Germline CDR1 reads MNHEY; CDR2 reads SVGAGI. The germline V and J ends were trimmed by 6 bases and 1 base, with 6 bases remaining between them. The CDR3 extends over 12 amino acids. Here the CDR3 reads CASRPGNTEAFF. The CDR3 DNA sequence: TGTGCCAGCAGACCCGGGAACACTGAAGCTTTCTTT.

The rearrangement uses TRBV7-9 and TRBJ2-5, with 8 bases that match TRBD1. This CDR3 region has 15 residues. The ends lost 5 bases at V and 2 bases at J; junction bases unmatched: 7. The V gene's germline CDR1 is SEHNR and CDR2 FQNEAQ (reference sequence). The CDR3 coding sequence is TGTGCCAGCAGCCATATCCACAGGGGGCAAGAGACCCAGTACTTC. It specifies CASSHIHRGQETQYF. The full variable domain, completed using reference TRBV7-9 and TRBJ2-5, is DTGVSQNPRHKITKRGQNVTFRCDPISEHNRLYWYRQTLGQGPEFLTYFQNEAQLEKSRLLSDRFSAERPKGSFSTLEIQRTEQGDSAMYLCASSHIHRGQETQYFGPGTRLLVL.

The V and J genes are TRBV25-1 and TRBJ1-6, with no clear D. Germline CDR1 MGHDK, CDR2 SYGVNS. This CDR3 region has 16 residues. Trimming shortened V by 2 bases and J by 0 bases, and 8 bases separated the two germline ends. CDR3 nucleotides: TGTGCCAGCAGTGAAGGTGGGAGCTCCTATAATTCACCCCTCCACTTT. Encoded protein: CASSEGGSSYNSPLHF.

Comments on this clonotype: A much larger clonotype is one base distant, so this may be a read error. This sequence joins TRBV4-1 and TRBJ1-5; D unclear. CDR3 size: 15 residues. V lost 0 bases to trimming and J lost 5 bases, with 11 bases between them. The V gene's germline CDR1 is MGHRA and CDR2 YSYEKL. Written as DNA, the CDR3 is TGCGCCAGCAGCCAAGATTGGGAGAGGGATCAGCCCCAGCATTTT. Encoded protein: CASSQDWERDQPQHF.

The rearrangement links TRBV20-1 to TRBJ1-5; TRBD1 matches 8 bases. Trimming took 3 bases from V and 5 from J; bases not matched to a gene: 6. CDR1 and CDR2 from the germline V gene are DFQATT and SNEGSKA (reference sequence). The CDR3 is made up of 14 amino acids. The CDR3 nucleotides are TGCAGTGCTAGCGGGACAGGCCGTTATCAGCCCCAGCATTTT. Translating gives CSASGTGRYQPQHF.

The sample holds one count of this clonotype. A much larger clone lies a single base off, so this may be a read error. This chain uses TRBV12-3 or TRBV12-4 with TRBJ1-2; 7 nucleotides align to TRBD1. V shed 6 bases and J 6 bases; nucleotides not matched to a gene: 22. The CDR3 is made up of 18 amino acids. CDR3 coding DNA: TGTGCCAGCAGAACTCTTCCGGGACAGACCAACGTAGGGCATGGCTACACCTTC. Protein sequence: CASRTLPGQTNVGHGYTF.

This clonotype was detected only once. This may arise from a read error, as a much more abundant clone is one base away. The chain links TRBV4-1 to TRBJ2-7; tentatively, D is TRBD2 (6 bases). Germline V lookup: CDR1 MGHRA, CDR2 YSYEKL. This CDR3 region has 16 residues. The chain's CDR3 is CVSSLHPGDSAYEQYF. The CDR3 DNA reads TGCGTCAGCAGCCTCCATCCGGGGGACTCAGCCTACGAGCAGTACTTC.

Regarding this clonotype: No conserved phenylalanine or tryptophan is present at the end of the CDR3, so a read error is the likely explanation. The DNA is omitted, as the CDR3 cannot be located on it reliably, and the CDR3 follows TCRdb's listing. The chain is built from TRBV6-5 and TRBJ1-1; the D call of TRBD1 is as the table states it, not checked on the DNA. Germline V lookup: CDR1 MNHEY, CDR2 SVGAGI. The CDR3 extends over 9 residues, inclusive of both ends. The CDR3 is CASSRSRVS.